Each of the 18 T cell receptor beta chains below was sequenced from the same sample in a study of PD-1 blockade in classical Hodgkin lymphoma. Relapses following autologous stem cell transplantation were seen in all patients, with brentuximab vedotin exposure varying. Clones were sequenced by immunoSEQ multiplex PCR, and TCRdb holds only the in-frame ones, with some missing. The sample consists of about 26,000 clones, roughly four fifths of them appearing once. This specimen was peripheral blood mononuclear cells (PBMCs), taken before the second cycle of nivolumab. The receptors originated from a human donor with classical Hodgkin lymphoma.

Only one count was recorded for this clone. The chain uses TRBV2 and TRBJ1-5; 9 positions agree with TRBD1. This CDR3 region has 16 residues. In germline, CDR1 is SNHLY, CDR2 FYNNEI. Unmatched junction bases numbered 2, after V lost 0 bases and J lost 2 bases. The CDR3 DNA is TGTGCCAGCAGTGAAGCGACAGGGGGAGGCAATCAGCCCCAGCATTTT. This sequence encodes CASSEATGGGNQPQHF.

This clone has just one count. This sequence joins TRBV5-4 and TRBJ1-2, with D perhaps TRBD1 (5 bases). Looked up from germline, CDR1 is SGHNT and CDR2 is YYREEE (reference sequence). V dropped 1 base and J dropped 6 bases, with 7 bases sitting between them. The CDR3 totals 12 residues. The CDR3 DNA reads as TGTGCCAGCAGCTTGCTACAGGATGGCTACACCTTC. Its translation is CASSLLQDGYTF.

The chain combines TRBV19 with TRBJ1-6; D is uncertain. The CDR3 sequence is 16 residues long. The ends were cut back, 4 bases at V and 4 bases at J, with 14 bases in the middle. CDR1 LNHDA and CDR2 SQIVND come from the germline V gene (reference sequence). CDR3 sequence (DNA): TGTGCCAGTAGTAAAGGACCAGAGGGTTATAATTCACCCCTCCACTTT. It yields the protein CASSKGPEGYNSPLHF.

DNA for the CDR3: TGTGCCAGCAGCTTAGGGACAGGGGAAGAGACCCAGTACTTC. Protein: CASSLGTGEETQYF. The rearrangement uses TRBV7-9 and TRBJ2-5; 9 bases are a match to TRBD1. This CDR3 contains 14 residues. Germline-derived CDR1 and CDR2 are SEHNR and FQNEAQ (reference sequence). With V trimmed by 1 base and J by 3 bases, 0 bases remained unmatched.

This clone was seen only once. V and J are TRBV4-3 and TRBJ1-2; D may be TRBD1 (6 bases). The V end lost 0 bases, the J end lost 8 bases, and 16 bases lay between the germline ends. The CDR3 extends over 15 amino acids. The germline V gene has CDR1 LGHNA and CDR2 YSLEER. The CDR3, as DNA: TGCGCCAGCAGCCAAGATGGCCCAGGGGTGGGGGGCTACACCTTC. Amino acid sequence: CASSQDGPGVGGYTF.

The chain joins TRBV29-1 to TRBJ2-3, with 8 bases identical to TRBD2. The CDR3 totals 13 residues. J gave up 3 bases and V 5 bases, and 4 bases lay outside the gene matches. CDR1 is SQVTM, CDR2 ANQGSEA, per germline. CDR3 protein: CSVRAGETDTQYF. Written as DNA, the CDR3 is TGCAGCGTTCGAGCGGGGGAGACAGATACGCAGTATTTT.

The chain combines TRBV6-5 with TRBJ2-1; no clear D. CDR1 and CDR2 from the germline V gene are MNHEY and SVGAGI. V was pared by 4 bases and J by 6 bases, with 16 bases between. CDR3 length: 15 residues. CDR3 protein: CASSSNPRMGNEQFF. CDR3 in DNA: TGTGCCAGCAGTTCCAACCCCCGTATGGGCAATGAGCAGTTCTTC.

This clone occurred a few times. This chain's CDR3 is CASGLRQGAYEQYF. CDR3 DNA sequence: TGTGCTAGTGGTCTCCGACAGGGGGCCTACGAGCAGTACTTC. This chain uses TRBV12-5 with TRBJ2-7; 9 bases align to TRBD1. V lost 5 bases, J lost 2 bases, and 4 bases stayed unmatched. CDR3 size: 14 residues. Germline loops: CDR1 LGHNT, CDR2 FRNRAP. The full variable domain, rest sourced from reference TRBV12-5 and TRBJ2-7, is DARVTQTPRHKVTEMGQEVTMRCQPILGHNTVFWYRQTMMQGLELLAYFRNRAPLDDSGMPKDRFSAEMPDATLATLKIQPSEPRDSAVYFCASGLRQGAYEQYFGPGTRLTVT.

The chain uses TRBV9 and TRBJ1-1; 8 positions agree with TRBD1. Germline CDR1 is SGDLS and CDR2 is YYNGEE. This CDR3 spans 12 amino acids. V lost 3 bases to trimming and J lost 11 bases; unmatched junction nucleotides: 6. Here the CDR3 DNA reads TGTGCCAGCAGCGGGGGACAGGCTGCGGCTTTCTTT. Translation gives CASSGGQAAAFF.

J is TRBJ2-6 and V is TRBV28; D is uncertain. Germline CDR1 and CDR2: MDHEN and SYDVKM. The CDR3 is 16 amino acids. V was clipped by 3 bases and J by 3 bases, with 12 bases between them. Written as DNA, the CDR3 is TGTGCCAGCAGTTTTGTTGGTTTCGGTGGGGCCAACGTCCTGACTTTC. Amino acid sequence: CASSFVGFGGANVLTF.

DNA of the CDR3: TGTGCCAGTAGTCCTGGGCACACCGGGGAGCTGTTTTTT. Protein: CASSPGHTGELFF. The chain has TRBV19 and TRBJ2-2; the D is unclear. Trimming removed 5 bases from V and 3 bases from J, with 7 bases in between. The germline V gene encodes CDR1 LNHDA and CDR2 SQIVND (reference sequence). CDR3 length: 13 residues. The complete variable domain, with remaining parts taken from reference TRBV19 and TRBJ2-2, reads DGGITQSPKYLFRKEGQNVTLSCEQNLNHDAMYWYRQDPGQGLRLIYYSQIVNDFQKGDIAEGYSVSREKKESFPLTVTSAQKNPTAFYLCASSPGHTGELFFGEGSRLTVL.

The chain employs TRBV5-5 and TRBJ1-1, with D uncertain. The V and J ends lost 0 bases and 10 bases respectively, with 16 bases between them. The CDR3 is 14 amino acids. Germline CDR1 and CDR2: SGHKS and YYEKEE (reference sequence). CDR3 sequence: CASSLAPGQELAFF. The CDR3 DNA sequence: TGTGCCAGCAGCTTGGCCCCTGGTCAGGAATTAGCTTTCTTT.

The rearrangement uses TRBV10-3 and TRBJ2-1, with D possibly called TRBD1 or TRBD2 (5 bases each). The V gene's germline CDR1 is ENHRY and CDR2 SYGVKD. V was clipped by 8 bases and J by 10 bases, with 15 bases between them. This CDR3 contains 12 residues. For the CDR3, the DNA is TGTGCCATCGGACTGAGTCAGGGAGAGCAGTTCTTC. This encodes CAIGLSQGEQFF.

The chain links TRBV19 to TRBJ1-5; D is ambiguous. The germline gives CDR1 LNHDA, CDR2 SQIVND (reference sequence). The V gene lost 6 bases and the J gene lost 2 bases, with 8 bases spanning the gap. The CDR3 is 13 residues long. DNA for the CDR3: TGTGCCAGTAGAAGCGACGGCAATCAGCCCCAGCATTTT. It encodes CASRSDGNQPQHF.

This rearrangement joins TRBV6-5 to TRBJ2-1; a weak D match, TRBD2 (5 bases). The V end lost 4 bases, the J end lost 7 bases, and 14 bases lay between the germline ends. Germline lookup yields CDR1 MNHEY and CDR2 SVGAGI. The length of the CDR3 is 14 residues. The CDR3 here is CASSWEAATNEQFF. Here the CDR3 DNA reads TGTGCCAGCAGTTGGGAAGCGGCAACTAATGAGCAGTTCTTC.

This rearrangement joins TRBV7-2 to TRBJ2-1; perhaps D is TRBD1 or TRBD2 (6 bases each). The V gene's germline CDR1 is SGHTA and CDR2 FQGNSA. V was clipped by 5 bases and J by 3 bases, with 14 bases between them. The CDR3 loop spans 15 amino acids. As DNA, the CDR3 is TGTGCCAGCAGCCCGGGGGCTGGGTTCTACAATGAGCAGTTCTTC. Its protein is CASSPGAGFYNEQFF.

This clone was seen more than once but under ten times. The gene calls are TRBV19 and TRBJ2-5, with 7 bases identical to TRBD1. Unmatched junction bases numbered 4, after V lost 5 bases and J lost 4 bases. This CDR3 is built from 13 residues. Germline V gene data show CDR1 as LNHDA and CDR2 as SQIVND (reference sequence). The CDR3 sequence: CASSPRQGETQYF. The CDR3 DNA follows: TGTGCCAGTAGTCCGCGACAGGGAGAGACCCAGTACTTC.

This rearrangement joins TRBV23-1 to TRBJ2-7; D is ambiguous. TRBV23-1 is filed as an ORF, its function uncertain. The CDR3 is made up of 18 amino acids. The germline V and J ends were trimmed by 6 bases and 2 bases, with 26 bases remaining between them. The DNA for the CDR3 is TGCGCCAGCAGCCAAGAGGTCTTTCGGGTCATCCCCCCCTACGAGCAGTACTTC. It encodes CASSQEVFRVIPPYEQYF.